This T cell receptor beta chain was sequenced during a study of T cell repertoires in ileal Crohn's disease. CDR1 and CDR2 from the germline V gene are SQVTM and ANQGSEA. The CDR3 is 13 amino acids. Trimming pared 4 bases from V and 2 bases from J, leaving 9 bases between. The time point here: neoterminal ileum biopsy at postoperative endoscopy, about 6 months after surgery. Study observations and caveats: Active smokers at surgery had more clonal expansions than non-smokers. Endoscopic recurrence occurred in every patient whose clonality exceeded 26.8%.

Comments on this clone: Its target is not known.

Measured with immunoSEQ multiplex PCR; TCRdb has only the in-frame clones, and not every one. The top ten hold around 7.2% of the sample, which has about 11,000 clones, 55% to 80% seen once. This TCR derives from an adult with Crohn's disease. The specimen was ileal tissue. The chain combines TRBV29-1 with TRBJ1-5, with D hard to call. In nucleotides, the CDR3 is TGCAGCGTTGCTGTCTATCGCAATCAGCCCCAGCATTTT. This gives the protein CSVAVYRNQPQHF.